This T cell receptor (beta chain) was obtained from a study of CD8 T cells in Susac syndrome. Notes on the study in general: The study conceded that its TCR sequencing and HLA analysis involved relatively few individuals.

This clonotype occurred once. The antigen remains undetermined. When the RNA was reverse transcribed, random hexamers were used with an input of roughly 0.45 to 1 ug. TCR beta CDR3 was amplified by immunoSEQ multiplex PCR. This amplification extended across 54 Vbeta and 13 Jbeta segments. TCRdb re-analysed the immunoSEQ multiplex PCR reads in MiXCR, keeping a single row per CDR3 protein. The sample shows over 350,000 distinct CDR3 sequences, more than 80% of them seen only once. The CDR3 spans 11 residues. Germline V gene data show CDR1 as SGHVS and CDR2 as FQNEAQ. Trimming stripped 5 bases from V and 7 bases from J, with 7 bases between.

The receptor comes from a human donor with multiple sclerosis. This chain joins TRBV7-8 and TRBJ2-3; D uncertain. Sequenced: CD8+ T cells from PBMCs. Here the CDR3 reads CASSHYHTQYF. The CDR3 nucleotides are TGTGCCAGCAGCCACTACCATACGCAGTATTTT.